Each of the 20 T cell receptor beta chains below was sequenced from the same sample in a study of Ad26.COV2.S vaccination and SARS-CoV-2 variants. Sequenced by immunoSEQ multiplex PCR; TCRdb stores in-frame clones only, minus some. The profile shows about 410,000 clones, more than 85% of them singletons. Indicated treatment: around 19 received Ad26.COV2.S at low or high dose, single or two shots; about 5 received placebo; per-sample allocation not given. Material that was analyzed had been drawn on day 63 after the first vaccine or placebo injection. The starting material was peripheral blood, obtained in a trial of Ad26.COV2.S vaccine versus placebo. All receptors derive from a person aged 18-65 years who received the Ad26.COV2.S COVID-19 vaccine or a placebo.

This chain links TRBV15 with TRBJ2-1, with a tentative D call TRBD2 (7 bases). The CDR3 spans 17 residues. Trimming took 5 bases from V and 2 from J, leaving 19 bases between them. Germline assignment: CDR1 LNHNV and CDR2 YYDKDF (reference sequence). CDR3 loop: CATSDPQKGGTYNEQFF. The CDR3 nucleotides read TGTGCCACCAGCGACCCTCAGAAGGGGGGGACCTACAATGAGCAGTTCTTC.

The chain combines TRBV29-1 with TRBJ1-2; no firm D call. The CDR3 is made up of 13 amino acids. V shed 7 bases and J shed 4 bases, with 16 bases lying between them. In germline, CDR1 is SQVTM, CDR2 ANQGSEA. CDR3 loop: CSASQDEGYGYTF. CDR3 coding DNA: TGCAGCGCCAGTCAGGACGAGGGCTATGGCTACACCTTC.

The V and J genes are TRBV7-9 and TRBJ1-2; no clear D. V dropped 5 bases and J dropped 8 bases, with 27 bases sitting between them. The CDR3 length is 17 residues. CDR1 is SEHNR, CDR2 FQNEAQ, per germline (reference sequence). The CDR3: CASSPRGQPVLSGGYTF. CDR3 nucleotides: TGTGCCAGCAGCCCAAGAGGTCAGCCCGTCCTGAGTGGAGGCTACACCTTC.

This chain joins TRBV24-1 and TRBJ1-2; weak D call: TRBD1 (6 bases). The CDR3 runs to 13 residues. V was shortened by 3 bases and J by 5 bases, with 9 bases between the two germline ends. Germline CDR1 reads KGHDR; CDR2 reads SFDVKD. This CDR3 is CATSDHDRYGYTF. The CDR3 nucleotides are TGTGCCACCAGTGATCACGACAGGTATGGCTACACCTTC.

This clone was seen a single time. The rearrangement uses TRBV5-1 and TRBJ2-1, with unresolved D. CDR3 size: 14 residues. V lost 2 bases to trimming and J lost 1 base, with 7 bases between them. Looked up from germline, CDR1 is SGHRS and CDR2 is YFSETQ. The CDR3 coding sequence is TGCGCCAGCAGCTTAGACGGATCCTACAATGAGCAGTTCTTC. Translated: CASSLDGSYNEQFF.

The chain carries TRBV11-3 and TRBJ1-1; D ambiguous. Germline CDR1 SGHNT, CDR2 YENEEA. The CDR3 has 12 residues. Trimming cost V 5 bases and J 7 bases, with 11 bases left between them. The CDR3 DNA follows: TGTGCCAGCAGCGAGGGTTATAATGAAGCTTTCTTT. This sequence encodes CASSEGYNEAFF. The variable domain in full, completed from reference TRBV11-3 and TRBJ1-1, reads EAGVVQSPRYKIIEKKQPVAFWCNPISGHNTLYWYLQNLGQGPELLIRYENEEAVDDSQLPKDRFSAERLKGVDSTLKIQPAELGDSAVYLCASSEGYNEAFFGQGTRLTVV.

DNA of the CDR3: TGTGCCAGCAGCACAGGGTGGGAGACCCAGTACTTC. Amino acid sequence: CASSTGWETQYF. The rearrangement uses TRBV2 and TRBJ2-5; D is possibly TRBD1 (6 bases). The CDR3 loop spans 12 amino acids. Trimming took off 6 bases at V and 5 bases at J, with 10 bases between the two ends. Germline CDR1 SNHLY, CDR2 FYNNEI.

The chain joins TRBV30 to TRBJ2-7; D is unclear. The CDR3 consists of 12 residues. V was shortened by 0 bases and J by 0 bases, with 3 bases between the two germline ends. Germline CDR1 reads GTSNPN; CDR2 reads SVGIG (reference sequence). The CDR3 bases are TGTGCCTGGAGTGTCATCTCCTACGAGCAGTACTTC. Translating gives CAWSVISYEQYF.

The chain links TRBV7-2 to TRBJ1-2, with 11 bases aligning to TRBD1. Trimming took 4 bases from V and 4 from J; bases not matched to a gene: 11. The germline gives CDR1 SGHTA, CDR2 FQGNSA. The CDR3 consists of 17 residues. The CDR3 loop reads CASSSQTEGTGGYGYTF. CDR3 coding DNA: TGTGCCAGCAGCTCACAGACGGAGGGGACAGGGGGCTATGGCTACACCTTC.

The gene calls are TRBV3-1 (or the pseudogene TRBV3-2) and TRBJ1-4; a weak D match, TRBD1 (5 bases). The CDR3 has 15 residues. Germline V gene lookup returns CDR1 LGHDT and CDR2 YNNKEL (reference sequence). With 3 bases removed from V and 8 bases from J, the gap between germline ends came to 16 bases. This chain's CDR3 is CASSQGGPKLEKLFF. The CDR3 coding sequence is TGTGCCAGCAGCCAGGGGGGACCGAAGTTGGAAAAACTGTTTTTT.

The rearrangement joins TRBV15 to TRBJ2-7; D gene ambiguous. V gave up 0 bases and J gave up 2 bases, with 8 bases separating them. The V gene's germline CDR1 is LNHNV and CDR2 YYDKDF (reference sequence). The CDR3 loop spans 14 amino acids. CDR3: CATSRDLATYEQYF. CDR3 coding DNA: TGTGCCACCAGCAGAGATCTTGCCACCTACGAGCAGTACTTC.

The chain joins TRBV18 to TRBJ2-3; 10 bases are a match to TRBD2. With 1 base clipped from V and 7 bases from J, the junction kept 5 bases outside the gene matches. The CDR3 sequence is 15 residues long. Germline V gives CDR1 KGHSH, CDR2 LQKENI. The CDR3 here is CASSPRWTSGYTQYF. The CDR3 DNA is TGTGCCAGCTCACCACGGTGGACTAGCGGTTATACGCAGTATTTT.

The chain combines TRBV2 with TRBJ2-7; TRBD2 matches 7 bases. The ends lost 11 bases at V and 0 bases at J; junction bases unmatched: 4. Germline V gene sequence: CDR1 SNHLY, CDR2 FYNNEI. CDR3 size: 12 residues. The CDR3 DNA sequence: TGTGCCGGGGGGGTCAGCTCCTACGAGCAGTACTTC. Translation gives CAGGVSSYEQYF.

The chain employs TRBV20-1 and TRBJ2-5; the D gene is possibly TRBD2 (7 bases). This CDR3 spans 15 amino acids. Trimming took off 3 bases at V and 1 base at J, with 15 bases between the two ends. Germline CDR1 DFQATT, CDR2 SNEGSKA (reference sequence). This CDR3 is CSASRGGATQETQYF. CDR3 DNA: TGCAGTGCTAGTAGGGGGGGGGCCACCCAAGAGACCCAGTACTTC.

The chain couples TRBV4-3 to TRBJ1-1; no clear D gene. Trimming cost V 0 bases and J 1 base, with 6 bases left between them. CDR3 length: 14 amino acids. CDR1 LGHNA and CDR2 YSLEER come from the germline V gene. CDR3 nucleotides: TGCGCCAGCAGCCAAGAAGGGTGGAACACTGAAGCTTTCTTT. Translation gives CASSQEGWNTEAFF.

J is TRBJ2-1 and V is TRBV18; D remains unclear. The V end was cut by 1 base, the J end by 6 bases, with 10 bases between. The CDR3 runs 14 residues. Germline lookup yields CDR1 KGHSH and CDR2 LQKENI. The CDR3 loop is CASSPQSGTNEQFF. The CDR3 DNA reads TGTGCCAGCTCACCACAGTCCGGAACCAATGAGCAGTTCTTC.

The CDR3 here is CASSHDRVRPGNTIYF. The DNA for the CDR3 is TGCGCCAGCAGCCACGACAGGGTGAGGCCTGGAAACACCATATATTTT. V is TRBV4-1 and J is TRBJ1-3; 7 bases are shared with TRBD1. The length of the CDR3 is 16 residues. Germline trimming cut 3 bases from V and 2 bases from J; bases unmatched to any gene: 7. Germline values: CDR1 MGHRA, CDR2 YSYEKL.

J is TRBJ2-7 and V is TRBV30, with TRBD2 matching 9 bases. Unmatched junction bases numbered 18, after V lost 5 bases and J lost 7 bases. Germline-derived CDR1 and CDR2 are GTSNPN and SVGIG (reference sequence). This CDR3 has 16 residues. CDR3 amino acids: CAWVVPGLAARVEQYF. As DNA, the CDR3 is TGTGCCTGGGTGGTCCCGGGACTAGCAGCGAGAGTAGAGCAGTACTTC.

The chain carries TRBV9 and TRBJ2-1, with no clear D. CDR3 size: 14 residues. V was trimmed by 0 bases and J by 0 bases, leaving 4 bases between them. Germline CDR1 and CDR2: SGDLS and YYNGEE. The CDR3 coding sequence is TGTGCCAGCAGCGTAGCAGGCTCCTACAATGAGCAGTTCTTC. Translated, it gives CASSVAGSYNEQFF.

V is TRBV19 and J is TRBJ1-4, with a tentative D call TRBD1 (5 bases). Per the germline V gene, CDR1 is LNHDA and CDR2 is SQIVND (reference sequence). V lost 5 bases to trimming and J lost 7 bases, with 14 bases between them. This CDR3 is built from 14 residues. The CDR3 sequence: CASSASGFGEKLFF. CDR3 DNA sequence: TGTGCCAGTAGTGCCTCAGGGTTTGGTGAAAAACTGTTTTTT.